A selection of T cell receptor beta chains follows, all from one sample in a study of T cells in Graves' hyperthyroidism and ophthalmopathy. TCRdb processed the multiplex PCR reads anew with MiXCR; each CDR3 protein has one entry. The sample consists of about 510,000 distinct CDR3 sequences, over 35% of them appearing once. The sample consisted of peripheral blood or thyroid tissue (not recorded which). Receptors were obtained from an adult woman with Graves' disease, either hyperthyroidism or ophthalmopathy (not recorded which). Both conserved end residues are part of each CDR3. D genes are given only for firm matches. Size is stated for part of the rows, as once, few or many counts, or as a class when the clone is expanded.

J gene: TRBJ2-7
D gene: TRBD1
V gene: TRBV2
clone size: many
CDR3 length: 17
CDR3 protein: CASRDFDTGVRSYEQYF
CDR3 DNA: TGTGCCAGCAGAGATTTTGATACAGGGGTAAGGTCCTACGAGCAGTACTTC

J gene: TRBJ2-5
D gene: TRBD2
V gene: TRBV10-3
clone size: many
CDR3 length: 13
CDR3 protein: CAISATSGETQYF
CDR3 DNA: TGTGCCATCAGTGCGACTAGCGGGGAGACCCAGTACTTC

J gene: TRBJ1-2
D gene: -
V gene: TRBV20-1
clone size: -
CDR3 length: 13
CDR3 protein: CSARDYGSYGYTF
CDR3 DNA: TGCAGTGCTAGAGACTATGGGAGCTATGGCTACACCTTC

J gene: TRBJ1-1
D gene: -
V gene: TRBV6-1
clone size: many
CDR3 length: 12
CDR3 protein: CASRPLGTEAFF
CDR3 DNA: TGTGCCAGCAGGCCCCTGGGCACTGAAGCTTTCTTT

J gene: TRBJ2-7
D gene: -
V gene: TRBV5-1
clone size: once
CDR3 length: 13
CDR3 protein: CASSLTFLDEQYF
CDR3 DNA: TGCGCCAGCAGCTTGACCTTTCTGGACGAGCAGTACTTC

J gene: TRBJ1-2
D gene: -
V gene: TRBV12-3/TRBV12-4
clone size: many
CDR3 length: 13
CDR3 protein: CASSLLGSYGYTF
CDR3 DNA: TGTGCCAGCAGTCTCTTGGGCTCGTATGGCTACACCTTC

J gene: TRBJ1-4
D gene: TRBD1
V gene: TRBV15
clone size: -
CDR3 length: 13
CDR3 protein: CATSREGQEKLFF
CDR3 DNA: TGTGCCACCAGCAGAGAGGGACAGGAAAAACTGTTTTTT

J gene: TRBJ2-7
D gene: TRBD2
V gene: TRBV7-9
clone size: many
CDR3 length: 14
CDR3 protein: CASSSHREGYEQYF
CDR3 DNA: TGTGCCAGCAGCTCCCATAGGGAGGGCTACGAGCAGTACTTC

J gene: TRBJ2-5
D gene: -
V gene: TRBV7-2
clone size: -
CDR3 length: 16
CDR3 protein: CASSTGTAGVQETQYF
CDR3 DNA: TGTGCCAGCAGCACAGGGACGGCGGGAGTCCAAGAGACCCAGTACTTC

J gene: TRBJ2-6
D gene: TRBD1
V gene: TRBV13
clone size: -
CDR3 length: 17
CDR3 protein: CASSFSTGNSGANVLTF
CDR3 DNA: TGTGCCAGCAGCTTCTCGACAGGGAACTCTGGGGCCAACGTCCTGACTTTC

J gene: TRBJ2-5
D gene: TRBD2
V gene: TRBV7-2
clone size: many
CDR3 length: 16
CDR3 protein: CASSLLAGTRQETQYF
CDR3 DNA: TGTGCCAGCAGCCTACTAGCGGGAACTCGCCAAGAGACCCAGTACTTC

J gene: TRBJ2-2
D gene: -
V gene: TRBV7-8
clone size: -
CDR3 length: 16
CDR3 protein: CASSLASGENTGELFF
CDR3 DNA: TGTGCCAGCAGCTTAGCGTCGGGGGAGAACACCGGGGAGCTGTTTTTT

J gene: TRBJ2-5
D gene: -
V gene: TRBV11-2
clone size: few
CDR3 length: 15
CDR3 protein: CASSLGSLRTETQYF
CDR3 DNA: TGTGCCAGCAGCTTAGGCAGCCTTAGGACGGAGACCCAGTACTTC

J gene: TRBJ1-4
D gene: TRBD1
V gene: TRBV5-4
clone size: -
CDR3 length: 12
CDR3 protein: CASIGTDEKPFF
CDR3 DNA: TGTGCCAGCATCGGGACAGATGAAAAACCGTTTTTT

J gene: TRBJ1-6
D gene: -
V gene: TRBV15
clone size: -
CDR3 length: 13
CDR3 protein: CATRGAYNSPLHF
CDR3 DNA: TGTGCGACTCGGGGTGCCTATAATTCACCCCTCCACTTT

J gene: TRBJ1-1
D gene: TRBD1
V gene: TRBV20-1
clone size: -
CDR3 length: 15
CDR3 protein: CSARFGDRESTEAFF
CDR3 DNA: TGCAGTGCTAGGTTTGGGGACAGGGAAAGCACTGAAGCTTTCTTT

J gene: TRBJ2-7
D gene: TRBD1
V gene: TRBV10-3
clone size: -
CDR3 length: 13
CDR3 protein: CAIGPGGAYEQYF
CDR3 DNA: TGTGCCATCGGACCAGGGGGCGCGTACGAGCAGTACTTC

J gene: TRBJ2-7
D gene: -
V gene: TRBV7-9
clone size: few
CDR3 length: 17
CDR3 protein: CASSQEFLLCRTYEQYF
CDR3 DNA: TGCGCCAGCAGCCAAGAATTTCTACTTTGCCGGACCTACGAGCAGTACTTC

J gene: TRBJ2-7
D gene: -
V gene: TRBV10-3
clone size: -
CDR3 length: 14
CDR3 protein: CAISAPGREHEQYF
CDR3 DNA: TGTGCCATCAGTGCCCCGGGTCGGGAGCACGAGCAGTACTTC

J gene: TRBJ1-2
D gene: -
V gene: TRBV20-1
clone size: -
CDR3 length: 12
CDR3 protein: CSARVGGFAYTF
CDR3 DNA: TGCAGTGCTAGAGTCGGCGGTTTTGCCTACACCTTC

J gene: TRBJ2-2
D gene: -
V gene: TRBV20-1
clone size: -
CDR3 length: 11
CDR3 protein: CSARLSGELFF
CDR3 DNA: TGCAGTGCTAGGCTTAGCGGGGAGCTGTTTTTT

J gene: TRBJ2-7
D gene: -
V gene: TRBV28
clone size: -
CDR3 length: 12
CDR3 protein: CASSLQDAEPYF
CDR3 DNA: TGTGCCAGCAGTTTACAGGACGCGGAGCCGTACTTC

J gene: TRBJ2-7
D gene: TRBD2
V gene: TRBV7-9
clone size: -
CDR3 length: 15
CDR3 protein: CASSLSLLAGAEQYF
CDR3 DNA: TGTGCCAGCAGCTTAAGTCTTCTAGCGGGAGCCGAGCAGTACTTC

J gene: TRBJ2-5
D gene: -
V gene: TRBV7-6
clone size: -
CDR3 length: 14
CDR3 protein: CASSREGGRETQYF
CDR3 DNA: TGCGCCAGCAGCCGGGAAGGAGGTCGCGAGACCCAGTACTTC

J gene: TRBJ2-5
D gene: TRBD2
V gene: TRBV15
clone size: -
CDR3 length: 15
CDR3 protein: CATSRDPGGRETQYF
CDR3 DNA: TGTGCCACCAGCAGAGATCCGGGGGGACGAGAGACCCAGTACTTC

J gene: TRBJ2-7
D gene: -
V gene: TRBV5-8
clone size: many
CDR3 length: 13
CDR3 protein: CASSWTATYEQYF
CDR3 DNA: TGTGCCAGCAGCTGGACAGCTACCTACGAGCAGTACTTC